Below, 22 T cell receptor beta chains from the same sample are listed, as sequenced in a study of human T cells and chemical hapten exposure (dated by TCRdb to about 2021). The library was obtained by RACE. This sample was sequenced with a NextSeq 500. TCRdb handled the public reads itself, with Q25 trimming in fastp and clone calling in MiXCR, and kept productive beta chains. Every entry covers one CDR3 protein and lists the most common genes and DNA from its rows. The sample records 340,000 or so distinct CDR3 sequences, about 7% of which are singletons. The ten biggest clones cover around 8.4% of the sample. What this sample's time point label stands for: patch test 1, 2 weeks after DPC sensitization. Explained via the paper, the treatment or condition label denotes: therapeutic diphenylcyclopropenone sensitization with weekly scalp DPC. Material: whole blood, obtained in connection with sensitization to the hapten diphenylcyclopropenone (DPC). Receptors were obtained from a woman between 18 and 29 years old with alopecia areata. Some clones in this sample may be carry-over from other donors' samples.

The CDR3 DNA reads as TGTGCCAGCAGCTCCCGGGGGGGCCGGTGGGACGAGCAGTACTTC. This sequence encodes CASSSRGGRWDEQYF. The J gene is TRBJ2-7, the V gene TRBV13; 8 bases align to TRBD2. CDR3 size: 15 residues. The V gene's germline CDR1 is PRHDT and CDR2 FYEKMQ (reference sequence). Trimming cost V 4 bases and J 5 bases; bases outside gene matches: 10.

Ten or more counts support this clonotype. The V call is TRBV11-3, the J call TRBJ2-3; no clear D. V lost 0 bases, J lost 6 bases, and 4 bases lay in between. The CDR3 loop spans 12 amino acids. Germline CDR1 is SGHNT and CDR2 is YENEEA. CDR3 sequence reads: CASSLEPDTQYF. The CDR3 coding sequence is TGTGCCAGCAGCTTAGAACCGGATACGCAGTATTTT.

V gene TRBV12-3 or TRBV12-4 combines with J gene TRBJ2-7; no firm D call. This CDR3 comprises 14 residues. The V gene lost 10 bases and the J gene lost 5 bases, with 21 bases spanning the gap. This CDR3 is CAIGPGPEVHEQYF. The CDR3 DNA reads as TGTGCCATCGGTCCGGGCCCCGAGGTTCACGAGCAGTACTTC.

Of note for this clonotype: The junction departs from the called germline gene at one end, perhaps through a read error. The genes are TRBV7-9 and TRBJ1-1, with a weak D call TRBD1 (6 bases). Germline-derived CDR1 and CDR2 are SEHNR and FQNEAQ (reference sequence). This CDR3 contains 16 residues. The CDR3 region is CASSLAPGARGTEAFF. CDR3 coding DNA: TGTGCCAGCAGCCTAGCCCCGGGGGCAAGAGGCACTGAAGCTTTCTTT.

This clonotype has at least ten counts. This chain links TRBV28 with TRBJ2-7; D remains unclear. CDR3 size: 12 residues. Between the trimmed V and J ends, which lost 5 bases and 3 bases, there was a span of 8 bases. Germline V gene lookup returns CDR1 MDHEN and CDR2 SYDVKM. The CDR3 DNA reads TGTGCCAGCAGTCCCCGGAACTACGAGCAGTACTTC. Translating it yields CASSPRNYEQYF. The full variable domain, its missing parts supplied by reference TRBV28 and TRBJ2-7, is DVKVTQSSRYLVKRTGEKVFLECVQDMDHENMFWYRQDPGLGLRLIYFSYDVKMKEKGDIPEGYSVSREKKERFSLILESASTNQTSMYLCASSPRNYEQYFGPGTRLTVT.

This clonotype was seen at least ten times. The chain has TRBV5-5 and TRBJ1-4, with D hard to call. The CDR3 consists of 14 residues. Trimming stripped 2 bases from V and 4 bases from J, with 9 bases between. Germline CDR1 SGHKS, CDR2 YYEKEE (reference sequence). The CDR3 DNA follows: TGTGCCAGCAGCTTTTCCATGGTTAATGAAAAACTGTTTTTT. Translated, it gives CASSFSMVNEKLFF.

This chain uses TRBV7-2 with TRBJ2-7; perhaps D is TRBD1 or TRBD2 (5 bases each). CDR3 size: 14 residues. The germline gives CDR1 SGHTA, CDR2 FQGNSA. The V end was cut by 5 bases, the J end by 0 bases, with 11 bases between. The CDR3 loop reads CASSPEGSSYEQYF. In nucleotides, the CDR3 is TGTGCCAGCAGCCCCGAGGGGAGCTCCTACGAGCAGTACTTC.

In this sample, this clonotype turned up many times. For the CDR3, the DNA is TGCGCCAGCTCCTACTCGGGGAGACAGAGATATGGCTACACCTTC. It is translated as CASSYSGRQRYGYTF. The rearrangement uses TRBV4-3 and TRBJ1-2; weak D call: TRBD1 (5 bases). The CDR3 extends over 15 amino acids. CDR1 is LGHNA and CDR2 is YSLEER in the germline V gene. The V and J ends lost 8 bases and 5 bases respectively, with 21 bases between them.

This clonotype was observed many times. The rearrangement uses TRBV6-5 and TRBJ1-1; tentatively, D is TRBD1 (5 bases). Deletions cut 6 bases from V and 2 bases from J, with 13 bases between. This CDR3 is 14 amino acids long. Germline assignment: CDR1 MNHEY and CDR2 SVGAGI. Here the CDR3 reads CASRTTEFNTEAFF. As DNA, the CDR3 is TGTGCCAGCAGGACGACAGAGTTTAACACTGAAGCTTTCTTT.

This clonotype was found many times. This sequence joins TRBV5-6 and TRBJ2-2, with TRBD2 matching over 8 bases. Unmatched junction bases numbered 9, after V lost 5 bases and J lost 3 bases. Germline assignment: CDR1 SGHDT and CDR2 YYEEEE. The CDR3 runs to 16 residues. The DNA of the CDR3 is TGTGCCAGCAGGTCGTGGCGGGGGGCCCACACCGGGGAGCTGTTTTTT. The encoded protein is CASRSWRGAHTGELFF.

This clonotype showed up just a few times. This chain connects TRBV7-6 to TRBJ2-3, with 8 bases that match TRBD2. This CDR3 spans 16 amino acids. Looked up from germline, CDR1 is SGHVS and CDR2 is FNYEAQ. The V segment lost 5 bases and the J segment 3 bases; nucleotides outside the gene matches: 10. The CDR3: CASSPYSVAGTDTQYF. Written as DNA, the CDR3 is TGTGCCAGCAGCCCGTACTCAGTAGCGGGAACAGATACGCAGTATTTT.

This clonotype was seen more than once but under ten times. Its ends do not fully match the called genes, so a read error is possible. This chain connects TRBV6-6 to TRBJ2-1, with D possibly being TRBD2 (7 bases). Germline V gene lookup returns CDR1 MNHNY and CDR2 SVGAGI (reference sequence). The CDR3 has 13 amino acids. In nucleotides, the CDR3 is TGTGCCAGCAGTTACGGGGGCGGGGGCGCCACAAAGTTC. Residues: CASSYGGGGATKF.

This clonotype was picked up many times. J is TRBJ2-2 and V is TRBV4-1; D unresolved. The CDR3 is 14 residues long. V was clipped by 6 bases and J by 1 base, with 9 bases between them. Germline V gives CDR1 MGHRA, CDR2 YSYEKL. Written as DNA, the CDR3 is TGCGCCAGCAGGCGGACGGTGAACACCGGGGAGCTGTTTTTT. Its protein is CASRRTVNTGELFF.

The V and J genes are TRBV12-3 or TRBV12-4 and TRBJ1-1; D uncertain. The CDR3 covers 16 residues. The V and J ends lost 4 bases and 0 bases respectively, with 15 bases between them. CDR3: CASSSTPGGMNTEAFF. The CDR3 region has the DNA TGTGCCAGCAGTTCCACCCCCGGCGGGATGAACACTGAAGCTTTCTTT.

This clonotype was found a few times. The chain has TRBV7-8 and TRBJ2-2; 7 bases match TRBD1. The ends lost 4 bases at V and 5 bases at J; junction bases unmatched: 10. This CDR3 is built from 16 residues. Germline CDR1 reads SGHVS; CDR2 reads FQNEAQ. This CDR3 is CASSSNRGANTGELFF. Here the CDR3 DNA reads TGTGCCAGCAGCTCTAACAGGGGTGCCAATACCGGGGAGCTGTTTTTT.

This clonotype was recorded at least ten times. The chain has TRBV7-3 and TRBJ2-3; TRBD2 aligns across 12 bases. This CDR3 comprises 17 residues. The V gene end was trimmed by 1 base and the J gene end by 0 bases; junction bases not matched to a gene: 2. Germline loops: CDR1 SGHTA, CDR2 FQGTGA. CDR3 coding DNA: TGTGCCAGCAGCTTAAGACTAGCGGGGGCAAGCACAGATACGCAGTATTTT. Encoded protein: CASSLRLAGASTDTQYF.

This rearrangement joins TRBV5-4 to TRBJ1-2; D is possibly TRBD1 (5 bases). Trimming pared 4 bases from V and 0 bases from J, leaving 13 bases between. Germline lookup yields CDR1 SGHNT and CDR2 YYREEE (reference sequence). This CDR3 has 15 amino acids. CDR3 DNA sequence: TGTGCCAGCAGCAATACAGGCTCCGCTAACTATGGCTACACCTTC. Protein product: CASSNTGSANYGYTF.

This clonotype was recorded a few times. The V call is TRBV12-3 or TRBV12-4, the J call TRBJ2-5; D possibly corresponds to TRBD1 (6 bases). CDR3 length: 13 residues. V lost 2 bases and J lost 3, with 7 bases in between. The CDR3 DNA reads TGTGCCAGCAGTTTACAGGGGAAAGAGACCCAGTACTTC. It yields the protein CASSLQGKETQYF.

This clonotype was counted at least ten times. CDR3 DNA: TGCAGTACCGCCGTAATGGACACTGAAGCTTTCTTT. Its protein is CSTAVMDTEAFF. This sequence joins TRBV20-1 and TRBJ1-1; no firm D call. This CDR3 region has 12 residues. Germline CDR1 DFQATT, CDR2 SNEGSKA (reference sequence). V was shortened by 8 bases and J by 3 bases, with 13 bases between the two germline ends.

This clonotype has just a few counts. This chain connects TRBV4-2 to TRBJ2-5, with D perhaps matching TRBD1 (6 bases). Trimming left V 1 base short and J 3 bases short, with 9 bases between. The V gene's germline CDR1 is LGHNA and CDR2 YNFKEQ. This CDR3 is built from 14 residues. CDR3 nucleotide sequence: TGTGCCAGCAGCCAAGTCGCAGGGGAAGAGACCCAGTACTTC. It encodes CASSQVAGEETQYF.

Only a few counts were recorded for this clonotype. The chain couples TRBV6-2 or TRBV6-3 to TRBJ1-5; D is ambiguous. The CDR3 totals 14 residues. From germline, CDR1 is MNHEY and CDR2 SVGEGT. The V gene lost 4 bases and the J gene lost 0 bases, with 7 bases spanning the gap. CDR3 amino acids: CASSSPHSNQPQHF. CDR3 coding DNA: TGTGCCAGCAGTTCCCCTCATAGCAATCAGCCCCAGCATTTT.

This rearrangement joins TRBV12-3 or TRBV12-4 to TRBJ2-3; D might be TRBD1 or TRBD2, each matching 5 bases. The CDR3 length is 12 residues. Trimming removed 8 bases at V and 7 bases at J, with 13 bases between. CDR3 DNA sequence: TGTGCCAGCCGAAAGAGGGGTAATACGCAGTATTTT. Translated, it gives CASRKRGNTQYF.